Listed below are T cell receptor beta chains from one sample, sequenced in a study of CD8+CD57+ T cells in acquired aplastic anemia. Using its own MiXCR run on the reads, TCRdb lists one record per CDR3 protein. The table lists more than 150,000 distinct CDR3 sequences, around three fifths of them singletons. The sample consisted of sorted CD4+, CD8+, or CD8+CD57+ T cells (not recorded which) from PBMCs. These receptors all come from a human donor with severe aplastic anemia or a healthy control (not recorded which). Both conserved end residues are part of each CDR3. D genes are given only for firm matches. Expanded clones get a size class; other rows say once, few or many, or leave the size out.

j_call v_call clone_size d_call cdr3_nt cdr3_aa
TRBJ2-7 TRBV7-3 few NA TGTGCCAGCAGCTTAACCGTCGGGGGAAGTCAGTACTTC CASSLTVGGSQYF
TRBJ1-6 TRBV10-3 NA NA TGTGCCATCAGCGCGGGAAAGGGTAATTCACCCCTCCACTTT CAISAGKGNSPLHF
TRBJ2-7 TRBV5-8 many TRBD1 TGTGCCAGCAGCTTGGGGGACAGCTCCTACGAGCAGTACTTC CASSLGDSSYEQYF
TRBJ1-2 TRBV10-3 NA NA TGTGCCATCAGCCAGGAGGGATCGTATGGCTACACCTTC CAISQEGSYGYTF
TRBJ1-2 TRBV5-6 NA TRBD1 TGTGCCAGCAGCTTCTTGCAGGGGGCTGGGTATGGCTACACCTTC CASSFLQGAGYGYTF
TRBJ2-2 TRBV9 NA NA TGTGCCAGCAGCGGGGGGATCACCGGGGAGCTGTTTTTT CASSGGITGELFF
TRBJ2-1 TRBV9 NA NA TGTGCCAGCAGCTTAATACAGGGAGGGGGAGATGAGCAGTTCTTC CASSLIQGGGDEQFF
TRBJ1-2 TRBV2 NA NA TGTGCCAGCATGGTGACAGGCGGCTACACCTTC CASMVTGGYTF
TRBJ2-1 TRBV24-1 NA TRBD2 TGTGCCACCAGTGATGGTAGCGGGGGGGCTGATGAGCAGTTCTTC CATSDGSGGADEQFF
TRBJ1-5 TRBV9 NA NA TGTGCCAGCAGCGTGGTGAACAGGAGAAGCAATCAGCCCCAGCATTTT CASSVVNRRSNQPQHF
TRBJ2-7 TRBV10-2 NA TRBD2 TGCGCCAGCAGTGATGGCGGGAGGCCATCCTACGAGCAGTACTTC CASSDGGRPSYEQYF
TRBJ1-5 TRBV5-1 NA NA TGCGCCAGCAGCTTGGCAGGGTTGCCTCATCAGCCCCAGCATTTT CASSLAGLPHQPQHF
TRBJ2-1 TRBV15 NA TRBD2 TGTGCCACCAGCACAACCCTGAGGGCTAGCGGGAAGAATGAGCAGTTCTTC CATSTTLRASGKNEQFF
TRBJ2-7 TRBV7-2 NA NA TGTGCCAGCAGCCTCCGACAGGGAAGGACTAGCTCTTTC CASSLRQGRTSSF
TRBJ1-1 TRBV2 NA NA TGTGCCAACCCGACAGAGCTGAACACTGAAGCTTTCTTT CANPTELNTEAFF
TRBJ2-7 TRBV4-3 NA TRBD2 TGCGCCAGCAGCCAAGACAGCGGGGGGGACGAGCAGTACTTC CASSQDSGGDEQYF
TRBJ2-7 TRBV10-3 once NA TGTGCCATCGAGTACAGATTAAGTTCCTACGAGCAGTACTTC CAIEYRLSSYEQYF
TRBJ1-3 TRBV20-1 NA NA TGCAGTGCTAGCCTCGGAGGAAACACCATATATTTT CSASLGGNTIYF
TRBJ1-5 TRBV7-8 NA NA TGTGCCAGCAGCTTAGGCGGGATCAGCAATCAGCCCCAGCATTTT CASSLGGISNQPQHF
TRBJ2-3 TRBV5-1 NA TRBD2 TGCGCCAGCAGCTTAGGACGGGGGGGCCATGGAGATACGCAGTATTTT CASSLGRGGHGDTQYF
TRBJ1-2 TRBV19 many NA TGTGCCAGCGCGACCCAGACGGACTATGGCTACACCTTC CASATQTDYGYTF
TRBJ2-7 TRBV10-1 NA NA TGCGCCAGCAGTGAGGCCCCCCGGGGAGTCGACGAGCAGTACTTC CASSEAPRGVDEQYF